This is a list of T cell receptor beta chains from one sample in a study of cytomegalovirus exposure and HLA in healthy donors. The assay was immunoSEQ multiplex PCR, and TCRdb's table has in-frame clones only and misses some. The data hold around 68,000 clones, with 85% to 90% observed a single time. The sequenced material came from PBMCs. The receptors here all came from a female donor in good health and CMV-seronegative. The CDR3 runs from the conserved cysteine through the conserved F or W. The order of the fields is D gene, clone size, V gene, J gene, CDR3 DNA, CDR3 protein. The D gene is left open where the match is weak. Expanded clones get a size class; other rows say once, few or many, or leave the size out.

TRBD2	once	TRBV29-1	TRBJ2-1	TGCAGCGTATCGGGACTAGGATTACGGAGCTCCTACAATGAGCAGTTCTTC	CSVSGLGLRSSYNEQFF
-	-	TRBV4-3	TRBJ2-7	TGCGCCAGCAGCCAGGCAGAGAGGACAGACTACGAGCAGTACTTC	CASSQAERTDYEQYF
TRBD1	-	TRBV4-1	TRBJ1-6	TGCGCCAGCAGGGACAGGGTCGCCCCCCTCCACTTT	CASRDRVAPLHF
-	once	TRBV7-2	TRBJ1-5	TGTGCCAGCAGCGACCAGGGGAATCAGCCCCAGCATTTT	CASSDQGNQPQHF
TRBD1	-	TRBV6-1	TRBJ1-2	TGTGCCAGCAGTGAATTCGACAGGGTGAGCTATGGCTACACCTTC	CASSEFDRVSYGYTF
-	-	TRBV7-8	TRBJ1-2	TGTGCCAGCAGCTTAGGTAACGCGCTCTATGGCTACACCTTC	CASSLGNALYGYTF
TRBD1	-	TRBV13	TRBJ2-7	TGTGCCAGCAGCTCGGCGGGGACAGGGGTTTACGAGCAGTACTTC	CASSSAGTGVYEQYF
-	-	TRBV6-4	TRBJ2-2	TGTGCCAGCAGGGCAGGGGATGTCACCGGGGAGCTGTTTTTT	CASRAGDVTGELFF
TRBD1	-	TRBV6-6	TRBJ1-5	TGTGCCAGCAGCGGACAGGGCCAGCCCCAGCATTTT	CASSGQGQPQHF
TRBD2	-	TRBV29-1	TRBJ2-1	TGCAGCGGGGTTCTAGCGGGAGGGAACAATGAGCAGTTCTTC	CSGVLAGGNNEQFF
TRBD2	-	TRBV15	TRBJ2-1	TGTGCCACCAGCAGAGGGGGGACTAGTACTTATGGTGAGCAGTTCTTC	CATSRGGTSTYGEQFF
-	-	TRBV5-6	TRBJ1-2	TGTGCCAGCCATAAGCGGGGTCAAGGCTACACCTTC	CASHKRGQGYTF
TRBD1	-	TRBV28	TRBJ2-2	TGTGCCAGCAGCGAGACAGGGGGCACCGGGGAGCTGTTTTTT	CASSETGGTGELFF
TRBD1	-	TRBV6-1	TRBJ1-2	TGTGCCAGCAGTGCACCGGGACAGGGGAACTATGGCTACACCTTC	CASSAPGQGNYGYTF
TRBD1	-	TRBV11-2	TRBJ1-2	TGTGCCAGCAACACGCTACAGGGGGCGGGGGGCTACACCTTC	CASNTLQGAGGYTF
-	-	TRBV5-1	TRBJ1-2	TGCGCCAGCAGCTCCGCGGGGGCAAGTAACGGCTACACCTTC	CASSSAGASNGYTF
-	-	TRBV7-2	TRBJ1-6	TGTGCCAGCAGCTTACGGAATTCACCCCTCCACTTT	CASSLRNSPLHF
-	-	TRBV4-3	TRBJ2-3	TGCGCCAGCAGCCAAGATTGGGGCGGCTCTAGCACAGATACGCAGTATTTT	CASSQDWGGSSTDTQYF
TRBD2	-	TRBV7-9	TRBJ2-7	TGTTCCAGCAGCTTACTTGGGGGGGGATCCAACTACGAGCAGTACTTC	CSSSLLGGGSNYEQYF
-	-	TRBV18	TRBJ1-6	TGTGCCAGCTCTAAGGACAGTCCAAATAATTCACCCCTCCACTTT	CASSKDSPNNSPLHF
TRBD1	-	TRBV7-9	TRBJ1-3	TGTGCCAGCAGCCGGACAGGGTCTGGAAACACCATATATTTT	CASSRTGSGNTIYF
-	once	TRBV12-5	TRBJ2-1	TGTGCTAGTGGGCCGGCAGGGGAGGGAAATGAGCAGTTCTTC	CASGPAGEGNEQFF
TRBD1	-	TRBV6-5	TRBJ1-2	TGTGCCAGCAGTTCGGGCGGACAGGGGCCCTATGGCTACACCTTC	CASSSGGQGPYGYTF
TRBD2	-	TRBV10-3	TRBJ2-3	TGTGCCATCAGCCTACTAGCGGGGAAGGCAGATACGCAGTATTTT	CAISLLAGKADTQYF
TRBD1	-	TRBV11-2	TRBJ2-6	TGTGCCAGCTCTAGGACAGGGGAGCACTCTGGGGCCAACGTCCTGACTTTC	CASSRTGEHSGANVLTF
TRBD2	-	TRBV27	TRBJ2-3	TGTGCCAGCAGTTCTGGGACTAGCGGGAGAGATACGCAGTATTTT	CASSSGTSGRDTQYF
TRBD1	-	TRBV6-5	TRBJ2-5	TGTGCCAGCAGTTCGGGACAGGTTGTTCAAGAGACCCAGTACTTC	CASSSGQVVQETQYF
TRBD2	-	TRBV19	TRBJ2-1	TGTGCCAGTAGAGGTACACATAGCGGGAGCTCCTACAATGAGCAGTTCTTC	CASRGTHSGSSYNEQFF
-	-	TRBV28	TRBJ1-2	TGTGCCAGCAGACCCGACAGAACGCGTGGCTACACCTTC	CASRPDRTRGYTF
-	-	TRBV9	TRBJ2-3	TGTGCCAGCAGCACTCTCGTCACCACAGATACGCAGTATTTT	CASSTLVTTDTQYF
-	-	TRBV5-1	TRBJ2-5	TGCGCCAGCAGCTTTGGTTGGGGGCGGGAGACCCAGTACTTC	CASSFGWGRETQYF
-	-	TRBV7-9	TRBJ1-2	TGTGCCAGCAGCTTAACTGAACTCAGCTACACCTTC	CASSLTELSYTF
-	-	TRBV27	TRBJ1-5	TGTGCCAGCAGTTTAACACCGAGGGGCAATCAGCCCCAGCATTTT	CASSLTPRGNQPQHF
-	-	TRBV2	TRBJ1-1	TGTGCCAGCAGTGCCCAGGGGAACACTGAAGCTTTCTTT	CASSAQGNTEAFF
-	-	TRBV5-4	TRBJ2-3	TGTGCCAGCAGCCTTACAGATACGCAGTATTTT	CASSLTDTQYF
TRBD1	-	TRBV28	TRBJ1-1	TGTGCCAGCAGTTACCGGGACAGGGGGCGGGCTGAAGCTTTCTTT	CASSYRDRGRAEAFF
TRBD1	-	TRBV6-5	TRBJ2-6	TGTGCCAGCAGTCGACAGGGACAGGCCAACGTCCTGACTTTC	CASSRQGQANVLTF
-	-	TRBV9	TRBJ2-2	TGTGCCAGCCAGGGGCTCGCCGGGGAGCTGTTTTTT	CASQGLAGELFF
TRBD1	-	TRBV7-8	TRBJ1-2	TGTGCCAGCAGGACTCCGGGACAGGGCGACTATGGCTACACCTTC	CASRTPGQGDYGYTF
TRBD1	once	TRBV6-6	TRBJ1-4	TGTGCCACTCAAAGGGGGCCGGATGAAAAACTGTTTTTT	CATQRGPDEKLFF
TRBD2	-	TRBV7-2	TRBJ2-1	TGTGCCAGCAGCTTTCCGACTAGCGGGGGGGGAAAGGGTGAGCAGTTCTTC	CASSFPTSGGGKGEQFF
TRBD2	-	TRBV7-9	TRBJ2-5	TGTGCCAGCAGCTTCTCTAGCGGGCCCCCCCCGGTCCAAGAGACCCAGTACTTC	CASSFSSGPPPVQETQYF
TRBD1	-	TRBV28	TRBJ2-5	TGTGCCAGCAGAAGTGACAGGGGCGGAAATCAAGAGACCCAGTACTTC	CASRSDRGGNQETQYF
-	-	TRBV7-3	TRBJ1-6	TGTGCCAGCAGCCAGCCGGGATCACCCCTCCACTTT	CASSQPGSPLHF
TRBD2	few	TRBV4-2	TRBJ2-3	TGTGCCAGCAGCCATCGGACTAGCGGGATGGGGGGTACAGATACGCAGTATTTT	CASSHRTSGMGGTDTQYF
TRBD2	-	TRBV27	TRBJ2-1	TGTGCCAGCAGTTCTCCCGGGGGCGGGAGGGCAGCGGAGCAGTTCTTC	CASSSPGGGRAAEQFF
-	-	TRBV7-2	TRBJ2-1	TGTGCCAGCAGCTTAGAGGGGGGGATCCACAATGAGCAGTTCTTC	CASSLEGGIHNEQFF
TRBD2	-	TRBV4-2	TRBJ2-3	TGTGCCAGCAGCCAAGATGGGCGGGGGGGACCGTCAGATACGCAGTATTTT	CASSQDGRGGPSDTQYF
TRBD1	-	TRBV5-1	TRBJ1-5	TGCGCCAGCAGCCTGACAGGGGCCAGCAATCAGCCCCAGCATTTT	CASSLTGASNQPQHF
TRBD2	-	TRBV10-3	TRBJ2-1	TGTGCCATCAGTGAAGTAGCGGGGGCAAACAATGAGCAGTTCTTC	CAISEVAGANNEQFF
-	-	TRBV7-9	TRBJ2-7	TGTTCCAGCAGCTTAGTGTCAGGGGAGGGATACGAGCAGTACTTC	CSSSLVSGEGYEQYF
TRBD1	-	TRBV11-2	TRBJ1-1	TGTGCCAGCAGCTTAGTGACAGGGGCTGAGACTGAAGCTTTCTTT	CASSLVTGAETEAFF
TRBD2	few	TRBV7-2	TRBJ2-7	TGTGCCAGCAGCTTATCGACTAGCGGGGCCTCCTACGAGCAGTACTTC	CASSLSTSGASYEQYF